Detailed here is one TCR beta chain. Its antigen is unknown. The data were obtained in a study of OX40 agonist ivuxolimab in advanced cancers. About the research overall: Patients treated during dose escalation were battling hepatocellular carcinoma, melanoma, renal cell or head and neck cancer. Prior anti-PD-1, anti-PD-L1 or anti-CTLA-4 therapy did not bar entry, and more than 35% had some. Study results and limitations: Both blood CD4+ and CD8+ T cells showed clonal growth by week 6 at 0.1 to 3.0 mg/kg.

The CDR3 covers 14 residues. Germline CDR1 LNHNV, CDR2 YYDKDF (reference sequence). Deletions cut 3 bases from V and 1 base from J, with 9 bases between. Profiling relied on immunoSEQ multiplex PCR, and the TCRdb table lists in-frame clones only, not all of them. Of more than 40,000 clones listed, about 86% are singletons. Baseline was the first blood sampling point, followed by cycle 4 day 1 and cycle 7 day 1. The V gene is TRBV15, the J gene TRBJ1-1; D is unclear. This clonotype was obtained from an adult with an advanced solid tumor such as melanoma, head and neck, liver or kidney cancer. The sample here was CD4+ or CD8+ T cells sorted from blood, taken in a trial of the OX40 agonist ivuxolimab. CDR3 DNA sequence: TGTGCCACCAGCAGTATGGACGGGAACACTGAAGCTTTCTTT. Its translation: CATSSMDGNTEAFF.